The 12 T cell receptor beta chains below come from one sample, sequenced in a study of blood T cell repertoires in COVID-19. The assay was immunoSEQ multiplex PCR, and TCRdb's table has in-frame clones only and misses some. This sample yields 310,000 or so clones, of which approximately 86% are seen a single time; roughly 1.3% belongs to the top ten. Sequenced material: peripheral blood. These receptors were obtained from a man between 65 and 85 years old with acute or convalescent COVID-19.

The rearrangement links TRBV28 to TRBJ1-5; TRBD1 aligns across 7 bases. V trimming: 1 base; J trimming: 2 bases; junction bases outside the gene matches: 11. Germline values: CDR1 MDHEN, CDR2 SYDVKM. This CDR3 is 18 amino acids long. Here the CDR3 DNA reads TGTGCCAGCAGTTTATTGCACAGGGGCGTGGTTGGCAATCAGCCCCAGCATTTT. Translated, it gives CASSLLHRGVVGNQPQHF. Looking up the rest from reference TRBV28 and TRBJ1-5 gives the full variable domain: DVKVTQSSRYLVKRTGEKVFLECVQDMDHENMFWYRQDPGLGLRLIYFSYDVKMKEKGDIPEGYSVSREKKERFSLILESASTNQTSMYLCASSLLHRGVVGNQPQHFGDGTRLSIL.

The chain carries TRBV18 and TRBJ2-3; tentatively, D is TRBD1 (6 bases). The V gene's germline CDR1 is KGHSH and CDR2 LQKENI. V gave up 6 bases and J gave up 4 bases, with 14 bases separating them. This CDR3 spans 14 amino acids. CDR3 residues: CASSRGQPPDTQYF. The CDR3 DNA follows: TGTGCCAGCTCGAGGGGACAACCCCCAGATACGCAGTATTTT.

This chain uses TRBV3-1 (or the pseudogene TRBV3-2) with TRBJ1-1; no clear D gene. There are 13 residues in the CDR3. V lost 5 bases and J 1 base, leaving 8 bases between the germline ends. Germline CDR1 and CDR2: LGHDT and YNNKEL (reference sequence). The CDR3 bases are TGTGCCAGCAGCTTCGGTGGGAACACTGAAGCTTTCTTT. This translates into CASSFGGNTEAFF.

The CDR3 DNA is TGTGCCAGCAGCCTATGGGACAGGCACGACGAGCAGTACTTC. Its protein product is CASSLWDRHDEQYF. The chain uses TRBV3-1 (or the pseudogene TRBV3-2) and TRBJ2-7; 8 nucleotides align to TRBD1. Germline CDR1 is LGHDT and CDR2 is YNNKEL (reference sequence). V was clipped by 4 bases and J by 5 bases; unmatched bases: 7. The CDR3 runs 14 residues.

The chain combines TRBV18 with TRBJ2-1; the match to TRBD2 covers 8 bases. The germline gives CDR1 KGHSH, CDR2 LQKENI. J gave up 9 bases and V 3 bases, and 1 base lay outside the gene matches. This CDR3 is built from 12 residues. CDR3 bases: TGTGCCAGCTCACCGAGCGGGGGTGAGCAGTTCTTC. Translating gives CASSPSGGEQFF.

The genes are TRBV6-5 and TRBJ1-6; tentatively, D is TRBD1 (6 bases). Germline CDR1 and CDR2: MNHEY and SVGAGI. V lost 3 bases and J lost 7, with 13 bases in between. The CDR3 spans 15 residues. This chain's CDR3 is CASSYQGIGNSPLHF. DNA of the CDR3: TGTGCCAGCAGTTATCAGGGGATAGGGAATTCACCCCTCCACTTT.

This chain's CDR3 is CAIRDKHNQPQHF. The CDR3 DNA is TGTGCCATCAGGGACAAGCACAATCAGCCCCAGCATTTT. The chain has TRBV10-3 and TRBJ1-5; tentative D call: TRBD1 (5 bases). V was trimmed by 6 bases and J by 3 bases, leaving 9 bases between them. Germline V gene lookup returns CDR1 ENHRY and CDR2 SYGVKD. The CDR3 has 13 amino acids.

The V and J genes are TRBV6-5 and TRBJ2-3; no reliable D call. The CDR3 is made up of 13 amino acids. V lost 8 bases and J lost 3, with 12 bases in between. The germline V gene encodes CDR1 MNHEY and CDR2 SVGAGI. This CDR3 reads CASGRVYTDTQYF. The CDR3 bases are TGTGCCAGCGGCCGGGTGTATACAGATACGCAGTATTTT.

V and J are TRBV4-3 and TRBJ1-5; TRBD1 agrees at 7 bases. The CDR3 extends over 16 amino acids. Germline V gene sequence: CDR1 LGHNA, CDR2 YSLEER. Trimming at V came to 2 bases and at J to 2 bases, leaving 6 bases not matched to a gene. The CDR3 region has the DNA TGCGCCAGCAGCCAAACAGGGGTGAATGGCAATCAGCCCCAGCATTTT. Amino acids: CASSQTGVNGNQPQHF.

J is TRBJ2-2 and V is TRBV18; TRBD1 is a possible D gene (6 bases). The germline gives CDR1 KGHSH, CDR2 LQKENI. Trimming took 3 bases from V and 6 from J, leaving 11 bases between them. This CDR3 is 14 amino acids long. The CDR3 sequence is CASSPQGGAGELFF. The CDR3 DNA is TGTGCCAGCTCACCGCAAGGGGGAGCCGGGGAGCTGTTTTTT. Looking up the rest from reference TRBV18 and TRBJ2-2 gives the full variable domain: NAGVMQNPRHLVRRRGQEARLRCSPMKGHSHVYWYRQLPEEGLKFMVYLQKENIIDESGMPKERFSAEFPKEGPSILRIQQVVRGDSAAYFCASSPQGGAGELFFGEGSRLTVL.

The chain employs TRBV20-1 and TRBJ2-7, with 9 bases matching TRBD2. The CDR3 runs 13 residues. The V gene's germline CDR1 is DFQATT and CDR2 SNEGSKA (reference sequence). J was trimmed by 2 bases and V by 7 bases; bases with no gene match: 6. The CDR3: CSGSASGTYEQYF. In DNA form, the CDR3 reads TGCAGTGGTAGTGCTAGCGGGACCTACGAGCAGTACTTC.

The chain uses TRBV6-2 or TRBV6-3 and TRBJ1-2, with 8 nucleotides matching TRBD1. The V segment lost 6 bases and the J segment 2 bases; nucleotides outside the gene matches: 11. Looked up from germline, CDR1 is MNHEY and CDR2 is SVGEGT. This CDR3 region has 16 residues. For the CDR3, the DNA is TGTGCCAGCAGCCCAAGAGGGACAGGCCTGAACTATGGCTACACCTTC. It yields the protein CASSPRGTGLNYGYTF.